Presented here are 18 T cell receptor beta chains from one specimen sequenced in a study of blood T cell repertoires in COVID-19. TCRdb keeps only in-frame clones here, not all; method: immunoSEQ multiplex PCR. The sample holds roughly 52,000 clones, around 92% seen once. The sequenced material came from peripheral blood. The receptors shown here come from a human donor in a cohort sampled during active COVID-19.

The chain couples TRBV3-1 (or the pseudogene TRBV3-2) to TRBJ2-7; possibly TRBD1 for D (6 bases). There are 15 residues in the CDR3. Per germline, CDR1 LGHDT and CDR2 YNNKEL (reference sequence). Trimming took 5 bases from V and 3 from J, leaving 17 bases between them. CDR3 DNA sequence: TGTGCCAGCAGCGCTCCCCCCAAGGGGGTCTACGAGCAGTACTTC. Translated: CASSAPPKGVYEQYF.

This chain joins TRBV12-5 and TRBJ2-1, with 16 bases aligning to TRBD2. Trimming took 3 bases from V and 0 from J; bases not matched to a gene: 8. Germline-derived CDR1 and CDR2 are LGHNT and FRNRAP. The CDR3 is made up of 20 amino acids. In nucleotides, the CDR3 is TGTGCTAGTGGTTTCCCCGGGACTAGCGGGGGGGCGGGCTCCTACAATGAGCAGTTCTTC. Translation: CASGFPGTSGGAGSYNEQFF.

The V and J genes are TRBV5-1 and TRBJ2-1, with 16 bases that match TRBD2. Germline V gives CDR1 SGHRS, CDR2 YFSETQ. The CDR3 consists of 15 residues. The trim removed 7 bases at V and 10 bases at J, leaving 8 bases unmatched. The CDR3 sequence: CASRTGTSGGAEQFF. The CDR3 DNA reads TGCGCCAGCCGCACCGGGACTAGCGGGGGGGCGGAGCAGTTCTTC.

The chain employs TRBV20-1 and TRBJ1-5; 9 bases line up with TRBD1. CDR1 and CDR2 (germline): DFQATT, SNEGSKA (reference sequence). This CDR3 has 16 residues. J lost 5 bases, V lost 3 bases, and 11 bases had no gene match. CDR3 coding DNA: TGCAGTGCTAGTCGGGGACAGGGTTCTTTCGATCAGCCCCAGCATTTT. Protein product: CSASRGQGSFDQPQHF.

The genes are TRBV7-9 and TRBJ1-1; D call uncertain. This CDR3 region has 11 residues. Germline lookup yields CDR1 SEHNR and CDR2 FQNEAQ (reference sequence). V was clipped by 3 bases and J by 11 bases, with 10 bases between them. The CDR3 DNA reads TGTGCCAGCAGCTTGTCCTTACAGGCTTTCTTT. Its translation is CASSLSLQAFF.

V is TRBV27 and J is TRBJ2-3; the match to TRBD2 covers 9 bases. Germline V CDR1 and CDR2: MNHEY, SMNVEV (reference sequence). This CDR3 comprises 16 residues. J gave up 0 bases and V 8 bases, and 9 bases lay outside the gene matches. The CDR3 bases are TGTGCCAGCCTCCCCTGGGGACTAGCCAGCACAGATACGCAGTATTTT. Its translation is CASLPWGLASTDTQYF.

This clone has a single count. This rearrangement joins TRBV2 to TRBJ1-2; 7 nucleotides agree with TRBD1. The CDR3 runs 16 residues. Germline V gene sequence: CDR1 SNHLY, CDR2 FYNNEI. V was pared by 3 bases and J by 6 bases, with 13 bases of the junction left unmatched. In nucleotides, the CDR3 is TGTGCCAGCAGTGATGTCTCGGGCAGGGGGAAAGATGGCTACACCTTC. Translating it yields CASSDVSGRGKDGYTF.

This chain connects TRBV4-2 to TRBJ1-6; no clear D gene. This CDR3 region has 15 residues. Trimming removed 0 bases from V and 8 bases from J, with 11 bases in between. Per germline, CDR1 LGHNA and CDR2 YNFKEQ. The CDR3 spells CASSQDGERHSPLHF. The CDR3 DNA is TGTGCCAGCAGCCAAGACGGGGAGAGGCATTCACCCCTCCACTTT.

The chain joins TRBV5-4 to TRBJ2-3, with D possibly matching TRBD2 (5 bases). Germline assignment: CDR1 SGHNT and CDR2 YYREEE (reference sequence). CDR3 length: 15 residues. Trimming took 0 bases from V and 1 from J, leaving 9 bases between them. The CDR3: CASSLGGSGTDTQYF. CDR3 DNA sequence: TGTGCCAGCAGCTTGGGAGGGTCTGGCACAGATACGCAGTATTTT.

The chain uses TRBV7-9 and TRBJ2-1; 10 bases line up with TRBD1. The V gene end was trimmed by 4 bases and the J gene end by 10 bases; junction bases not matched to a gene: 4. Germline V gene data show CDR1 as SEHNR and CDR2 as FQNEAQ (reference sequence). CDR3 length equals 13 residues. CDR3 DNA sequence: TGTGCCAGCAGCTCTGACAGGGGGCTCGAGCAGTTCTTC. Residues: CASSSDRGLEQFF.

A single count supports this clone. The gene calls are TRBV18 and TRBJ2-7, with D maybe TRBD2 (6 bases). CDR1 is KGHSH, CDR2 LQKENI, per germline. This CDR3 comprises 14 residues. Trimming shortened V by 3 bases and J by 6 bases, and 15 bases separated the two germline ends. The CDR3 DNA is TGTGCCAGCTCACCCCGGGACCGGAGGGGCGAGCAGTACTTC. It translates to CASSPRDRRGEQYF. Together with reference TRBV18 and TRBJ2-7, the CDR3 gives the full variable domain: NAGVMQNPRHLVRRRGQEARLRCSPMKGHSHVYWYRQLPEEGLKFMVYLQKENIIDESGMPKERFSAEFPKEGPSILRIQQVVRGDSAAYFCASSPRDRRGEQYFGPGTRLTVT.

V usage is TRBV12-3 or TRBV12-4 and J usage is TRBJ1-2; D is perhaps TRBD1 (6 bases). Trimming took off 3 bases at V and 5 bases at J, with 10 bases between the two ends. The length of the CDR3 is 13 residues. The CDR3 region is CASSLGQGYGYTF. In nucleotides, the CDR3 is TGTGCCAGCAGTTTGGGGCAGGGGTATGGCTACACCTTC.

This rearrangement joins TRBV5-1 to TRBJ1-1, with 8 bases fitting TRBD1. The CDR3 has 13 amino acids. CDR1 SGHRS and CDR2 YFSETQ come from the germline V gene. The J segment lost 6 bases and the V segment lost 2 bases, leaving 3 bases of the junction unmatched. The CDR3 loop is CASSLQGGAEAFF. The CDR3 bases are TGCGCCAGCAGCTTACAGGGGGGAGCTGAAGCTTTCTTT.

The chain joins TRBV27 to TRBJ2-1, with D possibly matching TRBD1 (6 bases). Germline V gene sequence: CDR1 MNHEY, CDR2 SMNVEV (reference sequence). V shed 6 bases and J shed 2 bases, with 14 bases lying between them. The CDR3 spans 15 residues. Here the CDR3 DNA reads TGTGCCAGCAGACATCGCAGGGGAACCTACAATGAGCAGTTCTTC. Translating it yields CASRHRRGTYNEQFF.

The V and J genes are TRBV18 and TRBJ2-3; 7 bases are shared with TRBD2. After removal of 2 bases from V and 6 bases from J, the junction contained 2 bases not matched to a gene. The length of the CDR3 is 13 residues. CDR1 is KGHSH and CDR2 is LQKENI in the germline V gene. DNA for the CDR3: TGTGCCAGCTCACCAACTAGCGAGGATACGCAGTATTTT. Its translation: CASSPTSEDTQYF.

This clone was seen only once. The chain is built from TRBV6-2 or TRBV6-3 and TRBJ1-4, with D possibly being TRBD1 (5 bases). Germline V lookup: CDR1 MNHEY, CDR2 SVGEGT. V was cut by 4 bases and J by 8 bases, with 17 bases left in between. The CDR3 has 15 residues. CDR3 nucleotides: TGTGCCAGCAGTTCCCCGGGACCCCGGGGGGAAAAACTGTTTTTT. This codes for CASSSPGPRGEKLFF.

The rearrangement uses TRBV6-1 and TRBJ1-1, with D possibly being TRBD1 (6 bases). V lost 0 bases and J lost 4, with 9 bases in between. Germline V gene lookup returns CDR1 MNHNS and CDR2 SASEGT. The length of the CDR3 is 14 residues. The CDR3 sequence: CASSEAEGVTEAFF. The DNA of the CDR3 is TGTGCCAGCAGTGAAGCAGAGGGGGTCACTGAAGCTTTCTTT.

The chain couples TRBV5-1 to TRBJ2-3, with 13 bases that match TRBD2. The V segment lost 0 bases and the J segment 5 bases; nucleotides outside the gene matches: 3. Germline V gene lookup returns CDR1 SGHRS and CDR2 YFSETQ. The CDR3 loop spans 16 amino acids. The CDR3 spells CASSLGLAGGEDTQYF. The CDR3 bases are TGCGCCAGCAGCTTGGGACTAGCGGGGGGTGAAGATACGCAGTATTTT. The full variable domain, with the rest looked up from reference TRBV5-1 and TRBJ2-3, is KAGVTQTPRYLIKTRGQQVTLSCSPISGHRSVSWYQQTPGQGLQFLFEYFSETQRNKGNFPGRFSGRQFSNSRSEMNVSTLELGDSALYLCASSLGLAGGEDTQYFGPGTRLTVL.